Below, one T cell receptor (beta chain) is given with its context. Its antigen is still unknown. There are 12 residues in the CDR3. The germline CDR1 and CDR2 sequences are SQVTM and ANQGSEA. The trim removed 6 bases at V and 7 bases at J, leaving 4 bases unmatched. These data belong to a study of cytomegalovirus exposure and HLA in healthy donors. 13 Jbeta primers and 60 Vbeta primers were used for the PCR. Data came from immunoSEQ multiplex PCR; TCRdb stores just in-frame clones and leaves some out. The sample lists 100,000 to 150,000 clones; 60% to 80% were seen once. General study findings and limits: Later analysis demonstrated an association between a missense DCLRE1C variant and TCR beta V- and J-gene trimming.

The chain has TRBV29-1 and TRBJ2-1; 9 nucleotides match TRBD2. This TCR was sampled from an older woman in good health and CMV-seronegative. Sequencing was carried out using PBMCs. CDR3 DNA sequence: TGCAGCGTGAAGCGGGAGGAAAATGAGCAGTTCTTC. Translation gives CSVKREENEQFF.